The 7 T cell receptor beta chains given below trace back to one sample, sequenced in a study of T cells after posttransplantation cyclophosphamide. The assay was immunoSEQ multiplex PCR, and TCRdb's table has in-frame clones only and misses some. The repertoire holds thousands of clones, with more than 95% as singletons. The sequenced material came from naive CD8+ T cells sorted from PBMCs. The origin of the receptors is a woman aged 25-40 years in good health and a related stem cell transplant donor.

J is TRBJ2-1 and V is TRBV29-1, with TRBD2 as a possible D gene (6 bases). This CDR3 has 13 amino acids. From germline, CDR1 is SQVTM and CDR2 ANQGSEA. CDR3 sequence: CSANGGASNEQFF. The CDR3 coding sequence is TGCAGTGCCAACGGGGGAGCTTCAAATGAGCAGTTCTTC.

A note on this clone: Relative to the germline gene, one junction end is altered; a read error may explain this. The genes are TRBV7-9 and TRBJ1-2; a weak D match, TRBD1 (5 bases). The CDR3 loop spans 14 amino acids. From germline, CDR1 is SEHNR and CDR2 FQNEAQ (reference sequence). The CDR3: CASSSDSLHYGHTF. The CDR3 DNA reads as TGTGCCAGCAGCTCAGACAGTCTTCACTATGGCCACACCTTC.

The chain combines TRBV6-6 with TRBJ1-2; weak D call: TRBD1 (5 bases). Germline assignment: CDR1 MNHNY and CDR2 SVGAGI (reference sequence). With 0 bases removed from V and 3 bases from J, the gap between germline ends came to 11 bases. The CDR3 covers 15 residues. The CDR3 nucleotides read TGTGCCAGCAGTTACTCGGTCTTAGGGGACTATGGCTACACCTTC. This sequence encodes CASSYSVLGDYGYTF.

V and J are TRBV4-1 and TRBJ2-2, with TRBD1 as a possible D gene (5 bases). Germline V CDR1 and CDR2: MGHRA, YSYEKL. V shed 1 base and J shed 4 bases, with 13 bases lying between them. This CDR3 is built from 16 residues. CDR3 coding DNA: TGCGCCAGCAGCCAAGGTTATAGTGGGGCCACCGGGGAGCTGTTTTTT. Its translation is CASSQGYSGATGELFF.

The chain employs TRBV27 and TRBJ2-7; 7 nucleotides line up with TRBD2. The germline gives CDR1 MNHEY, CDR2 SMNVEV (reference sequence). This CDR3 comprises 15 residues. V dropped 5 bases and J dropped 3; count of bases not matched to a gene: 10. CDR3 sequence reads: CASSGASGANYEQYF. The DNA for the CDR3 is TGTGCCAGCAGTGGGGCCAGCGGGGCGAACTACGAGCAGTACTTC.

This rearrangement joins TRBV7-9 to TRBJ2-1, with TRBD1 identical over 9 bases. The CDR3 loop spans 14 amino acids. Germline loops: CDR1 SEHNR, CDR2 FQNEAQ (reference sequence). The ends lost 7 bases at V and 8 bases at J; junction bases unmatched: 9. The CDR3 reads CASNPWGTGHEQFF. CDR3 bases: TGTGCCAGCAACCCATGGGGGACAGGGCATGAGCAGTTCTTC.

The J gene is TRBJ2-1, the V gene TRBV6-5; 7 bases map to TRBD2. The V segment lost 5 bases and the J segment 7 bases; nucleotides outside the gene matches: 11. Germline CDR1 reads MNHEY; CDR2 reads SVGAGI. The CDR3 runs to 15 residues. CDR3 protein: CASSPFGGTRNEQFF. CDR3 nucleotide sequence: TGTGCCAGCAGTCCCTTCGGGGGGACCCGAAATGAGCAGTTCTTC.